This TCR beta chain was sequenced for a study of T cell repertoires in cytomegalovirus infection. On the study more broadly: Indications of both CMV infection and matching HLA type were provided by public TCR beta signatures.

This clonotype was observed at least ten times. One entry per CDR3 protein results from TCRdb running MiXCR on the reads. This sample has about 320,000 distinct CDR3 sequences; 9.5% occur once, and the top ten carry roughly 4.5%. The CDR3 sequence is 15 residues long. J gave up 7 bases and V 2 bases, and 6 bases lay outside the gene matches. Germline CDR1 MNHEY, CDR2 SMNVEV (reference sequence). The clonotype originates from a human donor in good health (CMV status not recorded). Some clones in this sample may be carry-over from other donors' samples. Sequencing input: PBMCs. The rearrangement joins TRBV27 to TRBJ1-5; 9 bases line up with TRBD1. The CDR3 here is CASSLTGQGGQPQHF. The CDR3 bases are TGTGCCAGCAGTTTAACGGGACAGGGAGGACAGCCCCAGCATTTT.